A selection of T cell receptor beta chains follows, all from one sample in a study of CD8 T cells in Susac syndrome. Each CDR3 protein is one row after TCRdb ran MiXCR on the immunoSEQ multiplex PCR reads. This sample has tens of thousands of distinct CDR3 sequences, with about 95% found just once. What was sequenced was CD8+ T cells from PBMCs. Receptors originate from a human donor with multiple sclerosis. The CDR3 runs from the conserved cysteine through the conserved F or W. D genes are given only for firm matches. Clone sizes are given selectively: once, few, many, or a class where the clone is expanded.

clone_size	v_call	j_call	d_call	cdr3_nt	cdr3_aa
-	TRBV5-4	TRBJ2-5	-	TGTGCCAGCAGCCGCCGGACAGAGAGAGAGACCCAGTACTTC	CASSRRTERETQYF
-	TRBV27	TRBJ2-7	-	TGTGCCAGCAGCCACAGTCTCTACGAGCAGTACTTC	CASSHSLYEQYF
once	TRBV12-5	TRBJ2-3	-	TGTGCTAGTGGTTTGGGAGATGGGGATACGCAGTATTTT	CASGLGDGDTQYF
-	TRBV6-5	TRBJ2-2	-	TGTGCCAGCAGTTACTTTGGGCCCAGGGCGAACACCGGGGAGCTGTTTTTT	CASSYFGPRANTGELFF
-	TRBV29-1	TRBJ1-2	TRBD1	TGCAGCGTTGCAGACCGGGACAGGGAGAAGAATGGCTACACCTTC	CSVADRDREKNGYTF
-	TRBV5-1	TRBJ2-1	-	TGCGCCAGCAGCCTACTACCCAATGAGCAGTTCTTC	CASSLLPNEQFF
once	TRBV4-1	TRBJ1-2	TRBD1	TGCGCCAGCAGCCAAGTCCCTGGACAGGGGGACGGCTACACCTTC	CASSQVPGQGDGYTF
-	TRBV19	TRBJ1-1	-	TGTGCCAGTAGTATCTTCAGGGCTGATGAAGCTTTCTTT	CASSIFRADEAFF
-	TRBV7-9	TRBJ1-3	TRBD1	TGTGCCAGCAGCATGACAGGGAAGGGAACTGGAAACACCATATATTTT	CASSMTGKGTGNTIYF
-	TRBV29-1	TRBJ2-7	TRBD1	TGCAGCGTCTCTAAGGGGGCCGGGGCGCCCTACGAGCAGTACTTC	CSVSKGAGAPYEQYF
once	TRBV6-5	TRBJ2-7	-	TGTGCCAGCAGTTACTCGGCAGACTACGAGCAGTACTTC	CASSYSADYEQYF
-	TRBV5-6	TRBJ2-5	-	TGTGCCAGCGTCCTGGGCCAGAACCAAGAGACCCAGTACTTC	CASVLGQNQETQYF
-	TRBV19	TRBJ2-3	-	TGTGCCAGTAGTATATCTGCGTCTTTGGGGAATACGCAGTATTTT	CASSISASLGNTQYF
once	TRBV12-3/TRBV12-4	TRBJ2-1	-	TGTGCCAGCGGCGCTCGGGACTTTTCGGCCAATGAGCAGTTCTTC	CASGARDFSANEQFF
once	TRBV7-2	TRBJ2-4	-	TGTGCCAGCAGCTTAGCGCGAGTCGCCAAAAACATTCAGTACTTC	CASSLARVAKNIQYF
-	TRBV4-1	TRBJ1-2	-	TGCGCCAGCAGCCAAGATGCCTCCGGACAAGGTCTTTACTATGGCTACACCTTC	CASSQDASGQGLYYGYTF
-	TRBV11-1	TRBJ2-7	TRBD1	TGTGCCAGCAGCGAACCCGGGACAGGGGGCTACGAGCAGTACTTC	CASSEPGTGGYEQYF
-	TRBV23-1	TRBJ1-2	TRBD1	TGCGCCAGCAGTCAATCTGCACAGGGGGCTTTCTATGGCTACACCTTC	CASSQSAQGAFYGYTF
-	TRBV29-1	TRBJ2-1	-	TGCAGCGCCATCTCCAGCGAGAGGGGGTACAATGAGCAGTTCTTC	CSAISSERGYNEQFF
-	TRBV12-3/TRBV12-4	TRBJ2-7	-	TGTGCCAGCAACATAAGGTCGGAGCCTTACGAGCAGTACTTC	CASNIRSEPYEQYF
-	TRBV27	TRBJ1-1	-	TGTGCCAGCAGTTGGGGCGCTTACACTGAAGCTTTCTTT	CASSWGAYTEAFF
-	TRBV7-8	TRBJ1-4	-	TGTGCCAGCAGAAAGACGGCACGTGGCAGTTCTAATGAAAAACTGTTTTTT	CASRKTARGSSNEKLFF
-	TRBV7-9	TRBJ2-7	-	TGTGCCAGCAGCCCGCCGGGGAGTGCCTACGAGCAGTACTTC	CASSPPGSAYEQYF
-	TRBV7-9	TRBJ1-5	-	TGTGCCAGCAGCTTACACGCCGGGCAGCCCCAGCATTTT	CASSLHAGQPQHF
-	TRBV6-4	TRBJ2-1	TRBD2	TGTGCCAGCAGTGACGTAGCGGGGGGGCCGAATGAGCAGTTCTTC	CASSDVAGGPNEQFF
-	TRBV30	TRBJ1-1	-	TGTGCCTGGACTAACCCTGACCTGAGGGTTTTCCCTGAAGCTTTCTTT	CAWTNPDLRVFPEAFF
-	TRBV5-4	TRBJ2-7	TRBD2	TGTGCCAGCAGCTTGGCGGCTAGCGGGTCCTACGAGCAGTACTTC	CASSLAASGSYEQYF
-	TRBV18	TRBJ1-2	-	TGTGCCAGCTCACCACCGACACTTGAAGCTAACTATGGCTACACCTTC	CASSPPTLEANYGYTF
once	TRBV5-6	TRBJ2-7	TRBD2	TGTGCCAGCAGCCGGGGGGCGGGAGGCTACTACGAGCAGTACTTC	CASSRGAGGYYEQYF
-	TRBV7-8	TRBJ2-1	-	TGTGCCAGCAGCCCTGGGGGCGGAAGAAACAATGAGCAGTTCTTC	CASSPGGGRNNEQFF
-	TRBV12-5	TRBJ2-7	-	TGTGCTAGTGGTTCCCGGACAGCTCCTAGCCCCTACGAGCAGTACTTC	CASGSRTAPSPYEQYF
-	TRBV3-1	TRBJ1-1	-	TGTGCCAGCAGCCCCCTGACCATGAACACTGAAGCTTTCTTT	CASSPLTMNTEAFF
-	TRBV4-2	TRBJ2-7	TRBD1	TGTGCCAGCAGCCAAGATTGGGACAGGTCCATTAAGGAGCAGTACTTC	CASSQDWDRSIKEQYF
-	TRBV7-3	TRBJ2-7	-	TGTGCCAGCAGCTACAAAGACTGGGACTCCCCCCGCGAGCAGTACTTC	CASSYKDWDSPREQYF
-	TRBV6-2/TRBV6-3	TRBJ2-7	TRBD1	TGTGCCAGCAGGCCACAGGGGGCCCACTACTACTACGAGCAGTACTTC	CASRPQGAHYYYEQYF
once	TRBV6-5	TRBJ2-3	TRBD1	TGTGCCAGCAGTTACTCGATCGTAGGGGGCCAAGATACGCAGTATTTT	CASSYSIVGGQDTQYF
-	TRBV9	TRBJ1-2	TRBD1	TGTGCCAGCAGCCCTTTCCCGGGACAGGGCCCTAACTATGGCTACACCTTC	CASSPFPGQGPNYGYTF
-	TRBV5-1	TRBJ2-7	-	TGCGCCAGCAGCCCAGGACCCGGCTATGCCGACGAGCAGTACTTC	CASSPGPGYADEQYF
-	TRBV5-1	TRBJ1-1	-	TGCGCCAGCAGCTTGTGGCAGGGGAACACTGAAGCTTTCTTT	CASSLWQGNTEAFF
-	TRBV27	TRBJ2-7	-	TGTGCCAGCAGGTCCAGGGCCCGGGGCTACGAGCAGTACTTC	CASRSRARGYEQYF
-	TRBV4-3	TRBJ2-7	TRBD2	TGCGCCAGCAGCCCCAGTGCGGGGGGGCTCTACGAGCAGTACTTC	CASSPSAGGLYEQYF
-	TRBV30	TRBJ2-3	-	TGTGCCTTCGGACTTGCGGGGATTGGGGATACGCAGTATTTT	CAFGLAGIGDTQYF
-	TRBV9	TRBJ1-2	-	TGTGCCAGCAGCGTAGAGGATAACTATGGCTACACCTTC	CASSVEDNYGYTF
-	TRBV27	TRBJ2-5	-	TGTGCCAGCAGTTTTCGTTCGCACGAGACCCAGTACTTC	CASSFRSHETQYF
-	TRBV5-1	TRBJ2-1	-	TGCGCCAGCAGCGGAGAAACTGGGGGAATCGACAATGAGCAGTTCTTC	CASSGETGGIDNEQFF
-	TRBV29-1	TRBJ1-4	-	TGCAGCGTTGAAGTCCCTTATGGAAAACTGTTTTTT	CSVEVPYGKLFF
-	TRBV4-3	TRBJ2-5	TRBD2	TGCGCCAGCAGCCAAGGGTTCCTCGGGGGGGAAGAGACCCAGTACTTC	CASSQGFLGGEETQYF